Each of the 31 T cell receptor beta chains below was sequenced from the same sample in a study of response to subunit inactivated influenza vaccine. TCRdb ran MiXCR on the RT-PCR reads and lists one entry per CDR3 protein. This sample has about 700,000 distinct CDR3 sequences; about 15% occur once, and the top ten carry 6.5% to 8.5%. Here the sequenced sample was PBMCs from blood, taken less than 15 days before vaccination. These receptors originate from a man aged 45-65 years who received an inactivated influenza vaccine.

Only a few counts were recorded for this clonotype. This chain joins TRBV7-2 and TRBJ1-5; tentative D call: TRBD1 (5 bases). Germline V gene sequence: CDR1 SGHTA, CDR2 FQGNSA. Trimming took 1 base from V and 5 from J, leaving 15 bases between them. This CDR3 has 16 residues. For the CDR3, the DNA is TGTGCCAGCAGCTTAGGGGCAGGGAGATGGGATCAGCCCCAGCATTTT. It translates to CASSLGAGRWDQPQHF.

CDR3 amino acids: CSGQLSQETQYF. The CDR3 DNA reads as TGCAGCGGACAGCTGAGCCAAGAGACCCAGTACTTC. The chain combines TRBV29-1 with TRBJ2-5; perhaps TRBD1 as D (5 bases). The CDR3 totals 12 residues. CDR1 is SQVTM, CDR2 ANQGSEA, per germline. V lost 7 bases to trimming and J lost 1 base, with 10 bases between them.

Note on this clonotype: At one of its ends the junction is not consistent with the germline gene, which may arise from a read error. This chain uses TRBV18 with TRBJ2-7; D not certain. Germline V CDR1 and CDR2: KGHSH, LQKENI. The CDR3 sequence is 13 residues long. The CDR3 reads CGSSPVQKDEQYF. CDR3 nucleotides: TGTGGCAGCTCACCGGTCCAGAAGGACGAGCAGTACTTC.

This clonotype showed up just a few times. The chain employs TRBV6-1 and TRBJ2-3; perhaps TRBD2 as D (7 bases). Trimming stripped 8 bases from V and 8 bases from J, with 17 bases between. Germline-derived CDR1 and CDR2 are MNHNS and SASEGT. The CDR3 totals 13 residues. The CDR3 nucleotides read TGTGCCAGCGCACCACGGGAGGACAGTACGCAGTATTTT. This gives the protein CASAPREDSTQYF.

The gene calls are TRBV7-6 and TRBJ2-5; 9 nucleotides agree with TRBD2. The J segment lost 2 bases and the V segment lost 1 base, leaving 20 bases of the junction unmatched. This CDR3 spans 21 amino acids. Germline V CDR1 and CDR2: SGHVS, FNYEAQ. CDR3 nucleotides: TGTGCCAGCAGCTTAGGCGGGGGGGGGGTCAAGAGACGAGGAGGTCAAGAGACCCAGTACTTC. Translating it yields CASSLGGGGVKRRGGQETQYF.

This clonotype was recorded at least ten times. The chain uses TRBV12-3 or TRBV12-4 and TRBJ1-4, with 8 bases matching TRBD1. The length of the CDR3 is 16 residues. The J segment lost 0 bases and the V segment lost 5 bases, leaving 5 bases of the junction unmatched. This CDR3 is CASSGDRFPTNEKLFF. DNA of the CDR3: TGTGCCAGCAGTGGGGACAGGTTTCCAACTAATGAAAAACTGTTTTTT.

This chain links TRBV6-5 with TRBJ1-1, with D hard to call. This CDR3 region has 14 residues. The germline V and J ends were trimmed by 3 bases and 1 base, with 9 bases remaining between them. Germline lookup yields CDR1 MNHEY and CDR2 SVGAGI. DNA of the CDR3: TGTGCCAGCAGTTATCTGGCCGGGAACACTGAAGCTTTCTTT. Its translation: CASSYLAGNTEAFF.

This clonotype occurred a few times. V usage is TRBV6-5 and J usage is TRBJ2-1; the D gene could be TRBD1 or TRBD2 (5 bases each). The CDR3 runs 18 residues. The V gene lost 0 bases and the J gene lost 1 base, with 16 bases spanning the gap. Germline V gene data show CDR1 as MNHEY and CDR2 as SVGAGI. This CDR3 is CASSYSGVGGRSYNEQFF. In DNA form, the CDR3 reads TGTGCCAGCAGTTACTCGGGTGTTGGGGGTAGGTCCTACAATGAGCAGTTCTTC.

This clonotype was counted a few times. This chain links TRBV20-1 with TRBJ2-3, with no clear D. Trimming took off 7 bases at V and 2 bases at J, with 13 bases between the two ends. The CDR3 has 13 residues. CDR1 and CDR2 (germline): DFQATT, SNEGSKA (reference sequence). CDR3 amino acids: CSGIQLNTDTQYF. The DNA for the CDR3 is TGCAGTGGGATCCAGCTGAACACAGATACGCAGTATTTT.

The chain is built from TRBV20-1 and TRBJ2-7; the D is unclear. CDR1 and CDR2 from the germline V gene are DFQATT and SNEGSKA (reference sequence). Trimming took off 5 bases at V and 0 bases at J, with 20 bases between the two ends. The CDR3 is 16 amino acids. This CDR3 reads CSAGSTAYYRSYEQYF. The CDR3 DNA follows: TGCAGTGCTGGTAGTACAGCGTACTACCGCTCCTACGAGCAGTACTTC.

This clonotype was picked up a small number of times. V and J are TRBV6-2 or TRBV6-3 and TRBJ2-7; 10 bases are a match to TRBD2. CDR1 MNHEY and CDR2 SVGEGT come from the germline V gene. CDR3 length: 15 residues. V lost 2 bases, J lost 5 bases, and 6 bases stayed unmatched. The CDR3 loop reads CASSYVAGGSHEQYF. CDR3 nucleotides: TGTGCCAGCAGTTACGTAGCGGGAGGATCCCACGAGCAGTACTTC.

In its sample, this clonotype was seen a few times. In nucleotides, the CDR3 is TGTGCCAGCTCACCAGGGGCGGGGGCCTCAGATACGCAGTATTTT. Amino acid sequence: CASSPGAGASDTQYF. V and J are TRBV18 and TRBJ2-3, with D perhaps matching TRBD2 (7 bases). Germline-derived CDR1 and CDR2 are KGHSH and LQKENI. The CDR3 length is 15 residues. Trimming stripped 2 bases from V and 4 bases from J, with 13 bases between.

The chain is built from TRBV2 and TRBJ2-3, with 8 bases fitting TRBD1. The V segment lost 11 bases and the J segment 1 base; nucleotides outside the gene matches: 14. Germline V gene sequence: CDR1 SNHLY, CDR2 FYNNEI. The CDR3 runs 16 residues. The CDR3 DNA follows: TGTGCCGGATCGGCGACAGGGGTTTTACGCACAGATACGCAGTATTTT. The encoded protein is CAGSATGVLRTDTQYF.

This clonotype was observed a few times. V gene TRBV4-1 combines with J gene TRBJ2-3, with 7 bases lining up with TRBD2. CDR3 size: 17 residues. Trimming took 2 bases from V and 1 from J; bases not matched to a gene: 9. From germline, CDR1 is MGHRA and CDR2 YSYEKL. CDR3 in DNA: TGCGCCAGCAGCCAAAGAACGGGAGGTCTCGGCACAGATACGCAGTATTTT. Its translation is CASSQRTGGLGTDTQYF.

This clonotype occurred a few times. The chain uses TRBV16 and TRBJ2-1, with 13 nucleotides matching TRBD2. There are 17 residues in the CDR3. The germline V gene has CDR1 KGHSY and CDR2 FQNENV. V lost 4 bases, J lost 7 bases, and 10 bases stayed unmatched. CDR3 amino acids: CASSPITRTSGSNEQFF. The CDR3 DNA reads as TGTGCCAGCAGCCCCATCACTCGGACTAGCGGGAGTAATGAGCAGTTCTTC.

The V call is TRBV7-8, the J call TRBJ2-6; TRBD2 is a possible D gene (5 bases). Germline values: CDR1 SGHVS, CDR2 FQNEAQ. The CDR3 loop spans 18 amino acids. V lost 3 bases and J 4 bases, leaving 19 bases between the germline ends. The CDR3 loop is CASSLLGAGWSGANVLTF. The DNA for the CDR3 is TGTGCCAGCAGCTTGCTGGGAGCCGGTTGGTCCGGGGCCAACGTCCTGACTTTC.

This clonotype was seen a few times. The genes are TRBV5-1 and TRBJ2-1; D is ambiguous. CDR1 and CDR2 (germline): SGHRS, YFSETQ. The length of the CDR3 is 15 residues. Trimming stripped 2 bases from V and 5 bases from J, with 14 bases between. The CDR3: CASSFKMASDNEQFF. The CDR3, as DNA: TGCGCCAGCAGCTTTAAAATGGCGTCCGACAATGAGCAGTTCTTC.

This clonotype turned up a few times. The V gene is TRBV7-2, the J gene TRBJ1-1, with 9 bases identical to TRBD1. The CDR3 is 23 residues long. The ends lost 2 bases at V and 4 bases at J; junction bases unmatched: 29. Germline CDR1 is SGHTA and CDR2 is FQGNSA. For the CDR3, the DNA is TGTGCCAGCAGCTTACCAGGGGCTATTAGCGGGGTGGGGACAGGGATATTTATCACTGAAGCTTTCTTT. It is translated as CASSLPGAISGVGTGIFITEAFF.

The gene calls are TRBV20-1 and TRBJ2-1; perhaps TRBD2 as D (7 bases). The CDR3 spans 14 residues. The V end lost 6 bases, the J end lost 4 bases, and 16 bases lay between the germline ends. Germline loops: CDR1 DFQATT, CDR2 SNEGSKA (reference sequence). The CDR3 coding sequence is TGCAGTGCCTCTAGGGGGAGGGTTTACAATGAGCAGTTCTTC. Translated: CSASRGRVYNEQFF.

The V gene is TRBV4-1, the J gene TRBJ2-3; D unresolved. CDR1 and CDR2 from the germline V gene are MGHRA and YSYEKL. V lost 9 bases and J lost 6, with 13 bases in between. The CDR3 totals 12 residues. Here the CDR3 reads CASSRVLDTQYF. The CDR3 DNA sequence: TGCGCCAGTTCAAGGGTCCTTGATACGCAGTATTTT.

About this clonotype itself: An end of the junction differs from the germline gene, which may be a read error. The CDR3 coding sequence is TGCGCCAGCAGGTTGGACAGGGGGATTCAAGAGACCCAGTACTTC. This sequence encodes CASRLDRGIQETQYF. The gene calls are TRBV5-1 and TRBJ2-5, with TRBD1 identical over 10 bases. Germline CDR1 reads SGHRS; CDR2 reads YFSETQ. CDR3 length: 15 residues.

The CDR3 sequence: CASSLTATGPHNEQFF. The CDR3 nucleotides read TGTGCCAGCAGTTTGACAGCGACAGGGCCCCACAATGAGCAGTTCTTC. The chain combines TRBV12-3 or TRBV12-4 with TRBJ2-1; 7 nucleotides agree with TRBD1. The CDR3 is 16 residues long. Trimming removed 3 bases from V and 5 bases from J; junction bases left unmatched: 10.

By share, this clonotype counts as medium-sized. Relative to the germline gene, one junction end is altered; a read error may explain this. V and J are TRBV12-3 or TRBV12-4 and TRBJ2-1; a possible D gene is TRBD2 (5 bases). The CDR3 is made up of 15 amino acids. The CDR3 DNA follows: TGCGCCAGCAGCCCAAGCGGTAGCTCCTACAATGAGCAGTTCTTC. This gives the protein CASSPSGSSYNEQFF.

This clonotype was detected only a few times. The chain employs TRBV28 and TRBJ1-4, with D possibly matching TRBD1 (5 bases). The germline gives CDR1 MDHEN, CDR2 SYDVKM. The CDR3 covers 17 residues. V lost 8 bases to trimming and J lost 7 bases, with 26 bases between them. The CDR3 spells CASSSVTLQGDTEKLFF. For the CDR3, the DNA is TGTGCCAGCTCGTCGGTGACGCTTCAGGGTGATACTGAAAAACTGTTTTTT.

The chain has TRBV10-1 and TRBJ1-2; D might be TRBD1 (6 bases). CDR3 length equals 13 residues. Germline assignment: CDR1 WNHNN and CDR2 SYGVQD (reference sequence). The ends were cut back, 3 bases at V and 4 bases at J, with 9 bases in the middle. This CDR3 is CASSDEGGYGYTF. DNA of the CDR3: TGCGCCAGCAGTGACGAGGGGGGCTATGGCTACACCTTC.

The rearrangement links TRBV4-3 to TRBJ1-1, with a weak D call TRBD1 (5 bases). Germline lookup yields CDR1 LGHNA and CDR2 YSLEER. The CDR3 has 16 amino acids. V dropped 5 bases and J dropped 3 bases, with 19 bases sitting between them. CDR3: CASSEWDPEGYTEAFF. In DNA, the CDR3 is TGCGCCAGCAGCGAGTGGGACCCCGAGGGTTACACTGAAGCTTTCTTT.

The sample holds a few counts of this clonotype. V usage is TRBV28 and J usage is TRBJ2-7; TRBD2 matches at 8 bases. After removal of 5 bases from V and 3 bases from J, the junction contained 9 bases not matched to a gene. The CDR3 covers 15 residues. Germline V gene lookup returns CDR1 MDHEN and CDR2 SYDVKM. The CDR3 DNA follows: TGTGCCAGCAGTGCACCGGGACTAGTAGGCTACGAGCAGTACTTC. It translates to CASSAPGLVGYEQYF.

The CDR3 region is CASSQENMDYGYTF. The CDR3 nucleotides read TGCGCCAGCAGCCAAGAAAACATGGACTATGGCTACACCTTC. The V gene is TRBV4-3, the J gene TRBJ1-2; D unresolved. V was cut by 0 bases and J by 3 bases, with 8 bases left in between. Germline values: CDR1 LGHNA, CDR2 YSLEER. This CDR3 region has 14 residues.

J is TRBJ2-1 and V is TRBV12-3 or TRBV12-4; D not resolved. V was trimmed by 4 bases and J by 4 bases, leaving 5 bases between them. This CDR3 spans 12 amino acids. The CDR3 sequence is CASSSLYNEQFF. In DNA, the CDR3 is TGTGCCAGCAGTTCCCTATACAATGAGCAGTTCTTC.

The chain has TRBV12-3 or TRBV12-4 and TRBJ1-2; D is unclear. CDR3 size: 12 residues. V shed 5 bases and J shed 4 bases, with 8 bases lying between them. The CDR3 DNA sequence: TGTGCCAGCAGTGATGTGACCTATGGCTACACCTTC. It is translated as CASSDVTYGYTF.

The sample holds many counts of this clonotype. The CDR3 loop is CASTDPRVYVTSGANVLTF. The CDR3 coding sequence is TGTGCCAGCACCGATCCCAGGGTATATGTAACCTCTGGGGCCAACGTCCTGACTTTC. The chain is built from TRBV6-2 or TRBV6-3 and TRBJ2-6, with a tentative D call TRBD1 (5 bases). Trimming left V 7 bases short and J 0 bases short, with 22 bases between. The CDR3 runs to 19 residues. Germline V gene lookup returns CDR1 MNHEY and CDR2 SVGEGT.